A single sample is the source of the 3 T cell receptor beta chains below, sequenced in a study of T cells after yellow fever vaccination. TCRdb reanalysed the 5' RACE reads using MiXCR and keeps one entry per CDR3 protein. The sample includes 150,000 to 200,000 distinct CDR3 sequences, around 7.2% of them seen just once. The material was CD4+ T cells sorted from PBMCs, obtained less than 6 days after the first yellow fever vaccination. These receptors were obtained from a man aged 18 to 30 who received the YFV17D yellow fever vaccine.

This clonotype was detected ten times or more. CDR3 in DNA: TGCGCCAGCAGCCCTTCGGACCTCCGGAACTATGGCTACACCTTC. As protein: CASSPSDLRNYGYTF. The rearrangement joins TRBV5-1 to TRBJ1-2; no definite D call. The V gene lost 4 bases and the J gene lost 2 bases, with 15 bases spanning the gap. The CDR3 sequence is 15 residues long. Germline V gene data show CDR1 as SGHRS and CDR2 as YFSETQ.

V and J are TRBV4-1 and TRBJ2-4; D possibly corresponds to TRBD2 (5 bases). The V gene lost 2 bases and the J gene lost 8 bases, with 13 bases spanning the gap. This CDR3 is built from 14 residues. Germline CDR1 MGHRA, CDR2 YSYEKL. The CDR3 here is CASSQPGGQYIQYF. The CDR3 bases are TGCGCCAGCAGCCAACCAGGCGGGCAGTACATTCAGTACTTC.

This clonotype has more than one count but fewer than ten. The chain links TRBV5-6 to TRBJ1-3, with no clear D. The germline V gene has CDR1 SGHDT and CDR2 YYEEEE. The CDR3 covers 16 residues. Trimming shortened V by 1 base and J by 0 bases, and 11 bases separated the two germline ends. The CDR3, as DNA: TGTGCCAGCAGCTTGATCCCTGAGGGCTCTGGAAACACCATATATTTT. Its protein product is CASSLIPEGSGNTIYF.